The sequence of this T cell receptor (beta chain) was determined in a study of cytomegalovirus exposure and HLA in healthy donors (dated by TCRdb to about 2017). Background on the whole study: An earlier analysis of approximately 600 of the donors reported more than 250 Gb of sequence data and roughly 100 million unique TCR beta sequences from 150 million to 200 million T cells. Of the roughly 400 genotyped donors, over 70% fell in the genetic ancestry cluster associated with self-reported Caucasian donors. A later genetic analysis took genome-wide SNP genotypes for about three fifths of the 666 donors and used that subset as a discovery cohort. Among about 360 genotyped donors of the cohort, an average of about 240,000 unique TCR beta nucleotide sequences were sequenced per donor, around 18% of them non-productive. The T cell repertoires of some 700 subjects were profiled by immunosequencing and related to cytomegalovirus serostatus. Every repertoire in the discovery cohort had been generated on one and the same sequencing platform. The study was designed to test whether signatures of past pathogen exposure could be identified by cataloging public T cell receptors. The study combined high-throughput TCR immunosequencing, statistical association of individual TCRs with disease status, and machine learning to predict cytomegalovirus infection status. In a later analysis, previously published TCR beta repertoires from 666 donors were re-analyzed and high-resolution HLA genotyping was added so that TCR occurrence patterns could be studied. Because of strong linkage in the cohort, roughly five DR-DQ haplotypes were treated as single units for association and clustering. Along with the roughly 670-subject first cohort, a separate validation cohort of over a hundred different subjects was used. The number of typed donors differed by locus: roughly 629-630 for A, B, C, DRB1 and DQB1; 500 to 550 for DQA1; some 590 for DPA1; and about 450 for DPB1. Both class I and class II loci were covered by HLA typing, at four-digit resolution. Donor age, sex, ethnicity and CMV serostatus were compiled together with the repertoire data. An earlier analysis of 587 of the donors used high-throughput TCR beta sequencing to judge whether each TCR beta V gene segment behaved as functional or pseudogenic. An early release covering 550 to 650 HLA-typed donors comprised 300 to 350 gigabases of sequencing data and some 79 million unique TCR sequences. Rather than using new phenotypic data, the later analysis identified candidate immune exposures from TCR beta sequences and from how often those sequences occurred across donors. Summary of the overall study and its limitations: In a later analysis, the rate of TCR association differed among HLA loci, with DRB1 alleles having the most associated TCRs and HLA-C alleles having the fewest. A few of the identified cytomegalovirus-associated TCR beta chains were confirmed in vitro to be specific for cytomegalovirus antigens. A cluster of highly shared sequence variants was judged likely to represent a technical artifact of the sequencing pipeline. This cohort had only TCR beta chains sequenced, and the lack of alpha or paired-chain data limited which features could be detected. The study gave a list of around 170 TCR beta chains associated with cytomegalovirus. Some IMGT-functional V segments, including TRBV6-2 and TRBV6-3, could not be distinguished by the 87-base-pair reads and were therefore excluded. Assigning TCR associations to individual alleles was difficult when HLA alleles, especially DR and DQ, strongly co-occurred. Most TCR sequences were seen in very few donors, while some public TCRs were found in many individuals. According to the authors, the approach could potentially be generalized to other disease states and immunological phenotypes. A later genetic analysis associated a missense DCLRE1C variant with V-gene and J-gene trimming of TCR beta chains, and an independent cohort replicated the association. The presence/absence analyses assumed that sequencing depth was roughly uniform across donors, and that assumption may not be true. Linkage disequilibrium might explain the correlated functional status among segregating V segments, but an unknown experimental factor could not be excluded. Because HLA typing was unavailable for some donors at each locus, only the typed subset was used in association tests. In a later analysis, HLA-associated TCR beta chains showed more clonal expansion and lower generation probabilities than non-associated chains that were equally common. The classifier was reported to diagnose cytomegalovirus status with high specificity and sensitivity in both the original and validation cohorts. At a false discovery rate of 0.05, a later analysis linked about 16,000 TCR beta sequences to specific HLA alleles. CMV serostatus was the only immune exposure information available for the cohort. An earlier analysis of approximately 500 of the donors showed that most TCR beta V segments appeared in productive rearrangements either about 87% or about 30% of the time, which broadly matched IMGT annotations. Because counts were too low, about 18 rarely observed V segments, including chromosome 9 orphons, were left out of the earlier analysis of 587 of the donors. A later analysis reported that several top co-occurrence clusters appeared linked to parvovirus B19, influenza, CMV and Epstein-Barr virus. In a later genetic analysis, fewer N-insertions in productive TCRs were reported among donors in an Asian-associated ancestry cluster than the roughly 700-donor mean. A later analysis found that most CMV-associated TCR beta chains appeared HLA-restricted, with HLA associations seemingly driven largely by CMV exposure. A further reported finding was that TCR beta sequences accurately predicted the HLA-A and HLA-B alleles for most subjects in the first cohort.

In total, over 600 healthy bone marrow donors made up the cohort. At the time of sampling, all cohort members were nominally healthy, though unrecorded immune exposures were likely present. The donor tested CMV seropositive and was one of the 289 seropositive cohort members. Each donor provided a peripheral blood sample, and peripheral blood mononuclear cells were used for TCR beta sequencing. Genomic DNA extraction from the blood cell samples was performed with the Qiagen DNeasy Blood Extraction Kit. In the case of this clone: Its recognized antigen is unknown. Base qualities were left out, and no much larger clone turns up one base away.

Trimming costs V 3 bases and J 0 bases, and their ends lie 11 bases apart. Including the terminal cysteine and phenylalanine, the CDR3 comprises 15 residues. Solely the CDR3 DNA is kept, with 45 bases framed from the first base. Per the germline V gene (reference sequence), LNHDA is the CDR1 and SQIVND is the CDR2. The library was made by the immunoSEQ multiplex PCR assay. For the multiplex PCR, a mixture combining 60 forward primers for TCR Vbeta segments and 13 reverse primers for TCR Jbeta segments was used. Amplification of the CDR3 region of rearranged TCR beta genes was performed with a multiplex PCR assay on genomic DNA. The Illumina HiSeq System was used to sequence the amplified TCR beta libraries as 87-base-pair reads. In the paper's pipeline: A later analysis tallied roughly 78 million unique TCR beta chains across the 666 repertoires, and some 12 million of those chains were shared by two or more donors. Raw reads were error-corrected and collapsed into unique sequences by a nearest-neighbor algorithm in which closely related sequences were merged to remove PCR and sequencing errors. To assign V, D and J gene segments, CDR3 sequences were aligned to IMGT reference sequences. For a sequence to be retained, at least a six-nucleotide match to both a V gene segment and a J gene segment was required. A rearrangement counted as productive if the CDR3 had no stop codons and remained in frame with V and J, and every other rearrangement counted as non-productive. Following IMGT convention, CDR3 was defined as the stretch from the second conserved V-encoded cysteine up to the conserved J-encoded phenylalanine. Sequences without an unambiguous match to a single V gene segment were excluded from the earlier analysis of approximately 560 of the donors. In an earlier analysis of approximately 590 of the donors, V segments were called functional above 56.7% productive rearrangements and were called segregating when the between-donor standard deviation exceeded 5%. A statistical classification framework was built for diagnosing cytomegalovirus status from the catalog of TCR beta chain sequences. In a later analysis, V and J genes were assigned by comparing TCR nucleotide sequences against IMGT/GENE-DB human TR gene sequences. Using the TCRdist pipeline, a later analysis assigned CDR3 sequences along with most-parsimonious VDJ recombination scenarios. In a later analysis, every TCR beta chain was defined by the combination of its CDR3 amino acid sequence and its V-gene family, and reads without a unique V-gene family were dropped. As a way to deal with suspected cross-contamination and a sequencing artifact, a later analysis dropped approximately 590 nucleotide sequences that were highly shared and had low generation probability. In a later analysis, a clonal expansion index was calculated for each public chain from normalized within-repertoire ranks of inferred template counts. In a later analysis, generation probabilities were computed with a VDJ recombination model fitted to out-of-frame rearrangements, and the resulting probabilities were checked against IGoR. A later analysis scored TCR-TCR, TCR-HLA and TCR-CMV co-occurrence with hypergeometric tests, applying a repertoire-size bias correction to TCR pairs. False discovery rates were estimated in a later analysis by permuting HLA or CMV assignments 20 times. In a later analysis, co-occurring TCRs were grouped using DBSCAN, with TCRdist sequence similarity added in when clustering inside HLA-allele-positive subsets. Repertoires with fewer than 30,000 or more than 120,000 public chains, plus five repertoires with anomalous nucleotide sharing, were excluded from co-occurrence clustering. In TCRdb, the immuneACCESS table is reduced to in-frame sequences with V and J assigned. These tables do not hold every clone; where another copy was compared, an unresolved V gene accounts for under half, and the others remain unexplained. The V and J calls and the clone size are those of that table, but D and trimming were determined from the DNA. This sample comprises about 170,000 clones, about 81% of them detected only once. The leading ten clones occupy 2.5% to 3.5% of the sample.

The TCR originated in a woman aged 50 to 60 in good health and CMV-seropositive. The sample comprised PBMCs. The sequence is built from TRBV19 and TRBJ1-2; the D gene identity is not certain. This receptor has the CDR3 CASSISGLSNYGYTF. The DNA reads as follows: TGTGCCAGTAGTATCTCCGGACTTTCTAACTATGGCTACACCTTC.